The entry below describes one T cell receptor beta chain. Its cognate antigen is unknown. TCRdb reanalysed the 5' RACE reads using MiXCR and keeps one entry per CDR3 protein. Of roughly 450,000 distinct CDR3 sequences listed, roughly 17% were seen once; the top ten hold roughly 21%. This sample stems from a study of T-cell memory formation after mild COVID-19. Broader study findings: Among clones peaking at day 37 in the second wave, SARS-CoV-2 specificity remained unconfirmed.

The V end was cut by 3 bases, the J end by 3 bases, with 12 bases between. CDR3 size: 15 residues. The rearrangement joins TRBV12-3 or TRBV12-4 to TRBJ1-5, with D unclear. This sequence originates from a man between 18 and 35 years old who had mild COVID-19 (a few samples of this study predate the infection). Cell type and time point are not known. Material for sequencing was PBMCs or a T cell subset sorted from them (not recorded which). For the CDR3, the DNA is TGTGCCAGCAGTTTCCATGAGGGTTTCAATCAGCCCCAGCATTTT. Its protein product is CASSFHEGFNQPQHF.